A selection of T cell receptor beta chains follows, all from one sample in a study of B cell selection in AIRE deficiency. Clones were sequenced by immunoSEQ multiplex PCR, and TCRdb holds only the in-frame ones, with some missing. The sample contains about 5,200 clones, roughly 86% of which appear only once. Sequenced input: Tregs sorted from PBMCs. The receptors shown here come from a human donor with AIRE deficiency. Both conserved end residues are part of each CDR3. Each record gives: clone size, D gene, V gene, J gene, CDR3 DNA, CDR3 protein. D genes are given only for firm matches. Size tells how often a clone was seen (once, few, many) or the class of an expanded clone, and some rows leave it out.

clone_size: NA; d_call: TRBD1; v_call: TRBV19; j_call: TRBJ1-4; cdr3_nt: TGTGCCAGTAGGGACAGGGGGCGGAATGAAAAACTGTTTTTT; cdr3_aa: CASRDRGRNEKLFF
clone_size: NA; d_call: TRBD1; v_call: TRBV7-9; j_call: TRBJ2-5; cdr3_nt: TGTGCCAGCAGATTCGGACAGGCCCCCGAGACCCAGTACTTC; cdr3_aa: CASRFGQAPETQYF
clone_size: NA; d_call: NA; v_call: TRBV10-3; j_call: TRBJ2-6; cdr3_nt: TGTGCCACCAACAGGGCTGGGGCCAACGTCCTGACTTTC; cdr3_aa: CATNRAGANVLTF
clone_size: NA; d_call: NA; v_call: TRBV6-5; j_call: TRBJ2-1; cdr3_nt: TGTGCCAGCAGTTACGCGGGCAGGAACAATGAGCAGTTCTTC; cdr3_aa: CASSYAGRNNEQFF
clone_size: NA; d_call: TRBD2; v_call: TRBV18; j_call: TRBJ2-3; cdr3_nt: TGTGCCAGCTCACCACCAAACCTAGGAGGACTAGGGACGCAGTATTTT; cdr3_aa: CASSPPNLGGLGTQYF
clone_size: NA; d_call: TRBD1; v_call: TRBV5-1; j_call: TRBJ1-1; cdr3_nt: TGCGCCAGCAGCACCGGGACAGGGGACACTGAAGCTTTCTTT; cdr3_aa: CASSTGTGDTEAFF
clone_size: once; d_call: TRBD2; v_call: TRBV19; j_call: TRBJ2-1; cdr3_nt: TGTGCCAGTAGTATGGTGGGACTAGGGTACAATGAGCAGTTCTTC; cdr3_aa: CASSMVGLGYNEQFF
clone_size: NA; d_call: NA; v_call: TRBV6-5; j_call: TRBJ1-1; cdr3_nt: TGTGCCAGCAGTCTGAACCCCACGCCCACTGAAGCTTTCTTT; cdr3_aa: CASSLNPTPTEAFF
clone_size: NA; d_call: NA; v_call: TRBV7-2; j_call: TRBJ2-6; cdr3_nt: TGTGCCAGCAGCTTAAGATCCGGAAGCTCTGGGGCCAACGTCCTGACTTTC; cdr3_aa: CASSLRSGSSGANVLTF
clone_size: few; d_call: TRBD2; v_call: TRBV6-5; j_call: TRBJ2-5; cdr3_nt: TGTGCCAGCCAAAGGACTAGAGGCCAAGAGACCCAGTACTTC; cdr3_aa: CASQRTRGQETQYF
clone_size: once; d_call: TRBD2; v_call: TRBV18; j_call: TRBJ2-1; cdr3_nt: TGTGCCAGCTCATCCCGGACTAGCGGGCTCTACAATGAGCAGTTCTTC; cdr3_aa: CASSSRTSGLYNEQFF
clone_size: NA; d_call: TRBD1; v_call: TRBV5-1; j_call: TRBJ1-4; cdr3_nt: TGCGCCAGCAGCCGAGTCGGACAGGTGAATAATGAAAAACTGTTTTTT; cdr3_aa: CASSRVGQVNNEKLFF
clone_size: NA; d_call: NA; v_call: TRBV11-1; j_call: TRBJ2-3; cdr3_nt: TGTGCCAGCAGAAGGTTGGGGGGCACAGATACGCAGTATTTT; cdr3_aa: CASRRLGGTDTQYF
clone_size: NA; d_call: NA; v_call: TRBV19; j_call: TRBJ1-2; cdr3_nt: TGTGCCAGTAGTATCAGACAGGTAAGAGGAAACTATGGCTACACCTTC; cdr3_aa: CASSIRQVRGNYGYTF
clone_size: NA; d_call: TRBD2; v_call: TRBV9; j_call: TRBJ2-1; cdr3_nt: TGTGCCAGCAGCCCCTCTAGCGGGATCTCTATTAAAACCTACAATGAGCAGTTCTTC; cdr3_aa: CASSPSSGISIKTYNEQFF
clone_size: few; d_call: TRBD1; v_call: TRBV6-1; j_call: TRBJ1-5; cdr3_nt: TGTGCCAGCAGTGAGGGACAGGGCAATCAGCCCCAGCATTTT; cdr3_aa: CASSEGQGNQPQHF
clone_size: NA; d_call: NA; v_call: TRBV19; j_call: TRBJ1-5; cdr3_nt: TGTGCCAGTAGTGCGTTGGCAGGTAGCCGCTATAGCAATCAGCCCCAGCATTTT; cdr3_aa: CASSALAGSRYSNQPQHF
clone_size: NA; d_call: NA; v_call: TRBV6-6; j_call: TRBJ1-1; cdr3_nt: TGTGCCAGCAGTTACTCGACGGACAGCACTGAAGCTTTCTTT; cdr3_aa: CASSYSTDSTEAFF
clone_size: NA; d_call: NA; v_call: TRBV6-6; j_call: TRBJ1-2; cdr3_nt: TGTGCCAGCAGTTTCACCCCAGGCTATGGCTACACCTTC; cdr3_aa: CASSFTPGYGYTF
clone_size: once; d_call: TRBD1; v_call: TRBV18; j_call: TRBJ1-4; cdr3_nt: TGTGCCAGCTCACCATATGGGACAGAACAAAAACTGTTTTTT; cdr3_aa: CASSPYGTEQKLFF
clone_size: NA; d_call: NA; v_call: TRBV7-8; j_call: TRBJ1-6; cdr3_nt: TGTGCCAGCAGCTTTCCAGGCGATTCACCCCTCCACTTT; cdr3_aa: CASSFPGDSPLHF
clone_size: NA; d_call: NA; v_call: TRBV11-3; j_call: TRBJ1-2; cdr3_nt: TGTGCCAGCAGCTTAGATCTGCAGAACTATGGCTACACCTTC; cdr3_aa: CASSLDLQNYGYTF
clone_size: NA; d_call: TRBD1; v_call: TRBV6-6; j_call: TRBJ1-2; cdr3_nt: TGTGCCAGCAGTTGGACAGGGGGCTATGGCTACACCTTC; cdr3_aa: CASSWTGGYGYTF
clone_size: NA; d_call: NA; v_call: TRBV27; j_call: TRBJ2-3; cdr3_nt: TGTGCCAGCAGTCCAGGAACAGATACGCAGTATTTT; cdr3_aa: CASSPGTDTQYF
clone_size: few; d_call: TRBD2; v_call: TRBV2; j_call: TRBJ2-7; cdr3_nt: TGTGCCAGCAGCGGGACTAGCGGGAGGCTCGGGCAGTACTTC; cdr3_aa: CASSGTSGRLGQYF
clone_size: once; d_call: NA; v_call: TRBV28; j_call: TRBJ2-7; cdr3_nt: TGTGCCAGCAGTGGACACCCAGGCCCCTACGAGCAGTACTTC; cdr3_aa: CASSGHPGPYEQYF
clone_size: NA; d_call: TRBD2; v_call: TRBV2; j_call: TRBJ2-7; cdr3_nt: TGTGCCAGCAGGAAAGCGGGAGGGTCCTACGAGCAGTACTTC; cdr3_aa: CASRKAGGSYEQYF